This TCR beta chain comes out of a study of cytomegalovirus exposure and HLA in healthy donors. Across the study: Around 78 million unique TCRs, all from HLA-typed donors, were included in an early release of the data. Study findings and constraints: Rare TCR sequences predominated, though certain public TCRs were found in many donors.

With respect to this clone: Its antigen is not known.

60 Vbeta and 13 Jbeta primers were used in PCR. Only in-frame clones appear in the TCRdb table, and some are missing; sequencing was by immunoSEQ multiplex PCR. The table records approximately 150,000 clones, around four fifths of them present only once. Each donor was nominally healthy when sampled (though unrecorded immune exposures were likely). The V and J ends lost 3 bases and 0 bases respectively, with 9 bases between them. The CDR3 is 14 amino acids. From germline, CDR1 is GTSNPN and CDR2 SVGIG (reference sequence). The sample taken for sequencing was PBMCs. V usage is TRBV30 and J usage is TRBJ1-5; a possible D gene is TRBD1 (6 bases). The TCR originated in a woman aged 45-59 years in good health and CMV-seropositive. CDR3 bases: TGTGCCTGGAGCCGGGACACTAGCAATCAGCCCCAGCATTTT. It specifies CAWSRDTSNQPQHF.